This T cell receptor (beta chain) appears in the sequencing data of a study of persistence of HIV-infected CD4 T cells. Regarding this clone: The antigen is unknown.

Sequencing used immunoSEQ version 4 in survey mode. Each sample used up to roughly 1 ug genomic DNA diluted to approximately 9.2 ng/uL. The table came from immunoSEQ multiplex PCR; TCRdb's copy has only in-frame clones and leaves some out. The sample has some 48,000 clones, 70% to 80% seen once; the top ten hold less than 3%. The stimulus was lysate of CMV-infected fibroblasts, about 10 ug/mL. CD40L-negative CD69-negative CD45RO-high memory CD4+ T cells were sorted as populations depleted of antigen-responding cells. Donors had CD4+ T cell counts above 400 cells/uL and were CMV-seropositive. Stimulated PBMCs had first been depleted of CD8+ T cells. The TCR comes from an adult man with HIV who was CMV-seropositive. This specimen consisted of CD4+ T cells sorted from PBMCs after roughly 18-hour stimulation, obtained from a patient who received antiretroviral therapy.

Here the CDR3 reads CASSLTLAGDEQYF. DNA for the CDR3: TGTGCCAGCAGCTTAACACTAGCGGGAGACGAGCAGTACTTC. The chain links TRBV7-2 to TRBJ2-7; 11 nucleotides match TRBD2. CDR3 length equals 14 residues. Looked up from germline, CDR1 is SGHTA and CDR2 is FQGNSA. The ends lost 2 bases at V and 5 bases at J; junction bases unmatched: 2.